These 32 T cell receptor beta chains were sequenced from one sample in a study of T-cell memory formation after mild COVID-19 (dated by TCRdb to the early 2020s). The library was prepared using 5' RACE. TCRdb lists the instrument as Illumina NovaSeq 6000. The public sequencing data were trimmed at Q25 with fastp and processed into clonotypes with MiXCR by TCRdb, which kept only in-frame beta chains. Merged by CDR3 protein, the rows form single entries marked with the most common genes and DNA. The sample has roughly 550,000 distinct CDR3 sequences on record, around 21% of them singletons. Under 15% of the sample comes from the top ten. Sequencing was done on a sample of PBMCs or a T cell subset sorted from them (not recorded which). The source is an adult woman who had mild COVID-19 (a few samples of this study predate the infection). The sample titles of this study are shuffled in the database, so cell type and time point are left out; the donor was told from shared clones.

This chain uses TRBV5-1 with TRBJ1-1, with 7 nucleotides matching TRBD1. This CDR3 comprises 14 residues. The germline CDR1 and CDR2 sequences are SGHRS and YFSETQ. With 2 bases clipped from V and 5 bases from J, the junction kept 6 bases outside the gene matches. CDR3 protein: CASSLPQGGTEAFF. The CDR3 DNA reads as TGCGCCAGCAGCTTACCTCAGGGGGGGACTGAAGCTTTCTTT.

This clonotype was observed at least ten times. The chain has TRBV12-3 or TRBV12-4 and TRBJ2-4; no reliable D call. V was trimmed by 1 base and J by 8 bases, leaving 3 bases between them. The CDR3 extends over 11 amino acids. CDR3 protein: CASSLGDIQYF. CDR3 coding DNA: TGTGCCAGCAGTTTAGGCGACATTCAGTACTTC.

This sequence joins TRBV7-2 and TRBJ2-5, with 9 bases that match TRBD1. Germline CDR1 is SGHTA and CDR2 is FQGNSA. The CDR3 is 15 residues long. With 5 bases clipped from V and 5 bases from J, the junction kept 9 bases outside the gene matches. The CDR3 bases are TGTGCCAGCAGCAGAACCGGGACAGGGATTGAGACCCAGTACTTC. Translating it yields CASSRTGTGIETQYF.

In this sample, this clonotype turned up a few times. This rearrangement joins TRBV6-4 to TRBJ2-3, with D possibly being TRBD1 or TRBD2 (5 bases each). The CDR3 contains 14 residues. V was cut by 0 bases and J by 7 bases, with 11 bases left in between. In germline, CDR1 is MRHNA, CDR2 SNTAGT. Here the CDR3 reads CASSDSRDLNTQYF. The CDR3 coding sequence is TGTGCCAGCAGTGACTCCCGGGACCTTAATACGCAGTATTTT.

This chain uses TRBV4-2 with TRBJ2-5, with D possibly being TRBD2 (5 bases). Trimming pared 1 base from V and 5 bases from J, leaving 11 bases between. The CDR3 runs 14 residues. Germline values: CDR1 LGHNA, CDR2 YNFKEQ. CDR3 sequence reads: CASSQGFGGETQYF. CDR3 coding DNA: TGTGCCAGCAGCCAAGGTTTTGGCGGGGAGACCCAGTACTTC.

The CDR3 reads CSVEDGAVETYEQYF. The DNA for the CDR3 is TGCAGCGTTGAGGATGGTGCAGTAGAGACCTACGAGCAGTACTTC. This chain joins TRBV29-1 and TRBJ2-7; D not certain. From germline, CDR1 is SQVTM and CDR2 ANQGSEA. The V end lost 3 bases, the J end lost 2 bases, and 17 bases lay between the germline ends. The CDR3 runs to 15 residues.

This clonotype was picked up a small number of times. In DNA form, the CDR3 reads TGTGCCAGCAGTTACTCGGGCAGGCCTAAAGAAAAATCCTACGAGCAGTACTTC. It specifies CASSYSGRPKEKSYEQYF. The rearrangement links TRBV6-5 to TRBJ2-7; D is undetermined. Between the trimmed V and J ends, which lost 0 bases and 1 base, there was a span of 19 bases. Germline CDR1 and CDR2: MNHEY and SVGAGI. The length of the CDR3 is 18 residues.

This clonotype was seen a few times. The V gene is TRBV4-3, the J gene TRBJ1-4; tentatively, D is TRBD1 (6 bases). The CDR3 sequence is 16 residues long. V was shortened by 0 bases and J by 7 bases, with 15 bases between the two germline ends. Per germline, CDR1 LGHNA and CDR2 YSLEER. The CDR3 DNA follows: TGCGCCAGCAGCCAAGATGGGGCGGGGGGCAGTGAAAAACTGTTTTTT. Its protein is CASSQDGAGGSEKLFF.

The sample holds a few counts of this clonotype. V gene TRBV3-1 combines with J gene TRBJ2-6; the D is unclear. This CDR3 has 15 amino acids. V dropped 8 bases and J dropped 4 bases, with 15 bases sitting between them. Germline V CDR1 and CDR2: LGHDT, YNNKEL (reference sequence). The CDR3 reads CASGVVGSGANVLTF. CDR3 nucleotide sequence: TGTGCCAGCGGGGTGGTGGGGTCAGGGGCCAACGTCCTGACTTTC. Full variable domain (rest looked up from reference TRBV3-1 and TRBJ2-6): DTAVSQTPKYLVTQMGNDKSIKCEQNLGHDTMYWYKQDSKKFLKIMFSYNNKELIINETVPNRFSPKSPDKAHLNLHINSLELGDSAVYFCASGVVGSGANVLTFGAGSRLTVL.

The chain uses TRBV9 and TRBJ1-1; D might be TRBD1 (5 bases). The CDR3 has 15 residues. CDR1 is SGDLS, CDR2 YYNGEE, per germline. Trimming shortened V by 3 bases and J by 5 bases, and 17 bases separated the two germline ends. The CDR3 sequence is CASSESGGMGTEAFF. CDR3 coding DNA: TGTGCCAGCAGCGAAAGTGGGGGGATGGGAACTGAAGCTTTCTTT.

The chain employs TRBV12-3 or TRBV12-4 and TRBJ2-4; D perhaps matches TRBD1 (5 bases). V lost 5 bases and J 3 bases, leaving 11 bases between the germline ends. The CDR3 is 14 amino acids. CDR3 nucleotides: TGTGCCAGCAGTCTCGACAGTAACAAAAACATTCAGTACTTC. It encodes CASSLDSNKNIQYF.

In its sample, this clonotype was seen a few times. The CDR3 loop reads CASSRSVGGSETQYF. The CDR3 region has the DNA TGCGCCAGCAGCCGTTCAGTGGGGGGCAGTGAGACCCAGTACTTC. This sequence joins TRBV5-1 and TRBJ2-5; D is perhaps TRBD1 or TRBD2 (6 bases each). The CDR3 loop spans 15 amino acids. V gave up 4 bases and J gave up 5 bases, with 18 bases separating them. From germline, CDR1 is SGHRS and CDR2 YFSETQ.

This clonotype was seen only a few times. CDR3 nucleotide sequence: TGTGCCAGCAGCTTCCCTCCGACTAGCTTCAGCTCTGGGGCCAACGTCCTGACTTTC. It codes for CASSFPPTSFSSGANVLTF. This chain joins TRBV5-5 and TRBJ2-6; 7 nucleotides line up with TRBD2. Trimming removed 2 bases from V and 0 bases from J; junction bases left unmatched: 11. The CDR3 is 19 amino acids. Per germline, CDR1 SGHKS and CDR2 YYEKEE (reference sequence).

This clonotype appeared a few times. The chain is built from TRBV19 and TRBJ1-6, with TRBD1 as a possible D gene (6 bases). Germline V gene lookup returns CDR1 LNHDA and CDR2 SQIVND (reference sequence). The CDR3 is 14 amino acids. Trimming removed 7 bases from V and 6 bases from J, with 13 bases in between. CDR3 amino acids: CASKAGASNSPLHF. The CDR3 DNA is TGTGCCAGTAAGGCAGGGGCGTCTAATTCACCCCTCCACTTT. Combining the CDR3 with reference TRBV19 and TRBJ1-6 gives the whole variable domain DGGITQSPKYLFRKEGQNVTLSCEQNLNHDAMYWYRQDPGQGLRLIYYSQIVNDFQKGDIAEGYSVSREKKESFPLTVTSAQKNPTAFYLCASKAGASNSPLHFGNGTRLTVT.

V is TRBV4-1 and J is TRBJ2-1; D is perhaps TRBD1 (6 bases). The CDR3 has 13 residues. V shed 4 bases and J shed 9 bases, with 13 bases lying between them. Germline CDR1 is MGHRA and CDR2 is YSYEKL. In nucleotides, the CDR3 is TGCGCCAGCAGCCCCCCGGGACATTTTGAGCAGTTCTTC. It encodes CASSPPGHFEQFF.

The chain links TRBV7-2 to TRBJ2-3; D is perhaps TRBD1 (6 bases). This CDR3 has 13 amino acids. The germline V gene encodes CDR1 SGHTA and CDR2 FQGNSA. Trimming removed 1 base at V and 8 bases at J, with 10 bases between. The CDR3 coding sequence is TGTGCCAGCAGCTTAGACAGGGCTAGTACGCAGTATTTT. It codes for CASSLDRASTQYF.

V gene TRBV20-1 combines with J gene TRBJ1-6; 8 positions agree with TRBD1. CDR1 DFQATT and CDR2 SNEGSKA come from the germline V gene (reference sequence). The trim removed 5 bases at V and 9 bases at J, leaving 9 bases unmatched. The CDR3 sequence is 14 residues long. CDR3 nucleotides: TGCAGTGCTCAACCGGGACAGGCGGGTTCACCCCTCCACTTT. It specifies CSAQPGQAGSPLHF.

A few counts support this clonotype. The genes are TRBV9 and TRBJ2-7; 7 bases line up with TRBD2. The CDR3 is 14 residues long. V gave up 0 bases and J gave up 6 bases; unmatched junction bases: 6. Germline values: CDR1 SGDLS, CDR2 YYNGEE. CDR3 sequence reads: CASSVGGSSTEQYF. The CDR3 DNA follows: TGTGCCAGCAGCGTAGGCGGGAGCTCTACCGAGCAGTACTTC.

The chain combines TRBV10-3 with TRBJ2-3; the match to TRBD2 covers 10 bases. The CDR3 is made up of 15 amino acids. J was trimmed by 4 bases and V by 5 bases; bases with no gene match: 6. Looked up from germline, CDR1 is ENHRY and CDR2 is SYGVKD. As DNA, the CDR3 is TGTGCCATCAGTCGGCTAGCGGGGGAGGCAGATACGCAGTATTTT. It encodes CAISRLAGEADTQYF.

This clonotype was detected a few times. V gene TRBV5-1 combines with J gene TRBJ2-7; D is undetermined. Trimming removed 0 bases at V and 1 base at J, with 11 bases between. There are 15 residues in the CDR3. Germline-derived CDR1 and CDR2 are SGHRS and YFSETQ. This CDR3 reads CASSLDASGSYEQYF. The CDR3 bases are TGCGCCAGCAGCTTGGACGCTAGTGGGTCCTACGAGCAGTACTTC. The variable domain in full, with the rest retrieved from reference TRBV5-1 and TRBJ2-7, is KAGVTQTPRYLIKTRGQQVTLSCSPISGHRSVSWYQQTPGQGLQFLFEYFSETQRNKGNFPGRFSGRQFSNSRSEMNVSTLELGDSALYLCASSLDASGSYEQYFGPGTRLTVT.

The V gene is TRBV5-6, the J gene TRBJ1-3; D gene unclear. The V and J ends lost 4 bases and 3 bases respectively, with 5 bases between them. The CDR3 loop spans 12 amino acids. In germline, CDR1 is SGHDT, CDR2 YYEEEE. CDR3 DNA sequence: TGTGCCAGCAGCCGGGTTGGAAACACCATATATTTT. This sequence encodes CASSRVGNTIYF.

V and J are TRBV15 and TRBJ1-4; TRBD1 agrees at 12 bases. Germline V gene lookup returns CDR1 LNHNV and CDR2 YYDKDF (reference sequence). This CDR3 has 18 residues. The V gene end was trimmed by 5 bases and the J gene end by 3 bases; junction bases not matched to a gene: 10. In DNA form, the CDR3 reads TGTGCCACCAGCGACCGGGACAGGGGGCGTAGAGCTAATGAAAAACTGTTTTTT. Its protein product is CATSDRDRGRRANEKLFF.

This chain connects TRBV3-1 to TRBJ1-6; TRBD1 aligns across 7 bases. The V segment lost 3 bases and the J segment 4 bases; nucleotides outside the gene matches: 9. Germline assignment: CDR1 LGHDT and CDR2 YNNKEL (reference sequence). This CDR3 contains 17 residues. The CDR3 protein is CASSQENDRVYNSPLHF. In nucleotides, the CDR3 is TGTGCCAGCAGCCAGGAAAACGACAGGGTTTATAATTCACCCCTCCACTTT.

This clonotype has only a few counts. V gene TRBV9 combines with J gene TRBJ1-3; no definite D call. CDR3 length equals 13 residues. V was pared by 4 bases and J by 2 bases, with 7 bases between. Germline loops: CDR1 SGDLS, CDR2 YYNGEE. The CDR3 is CASSPYPGNTIYF. CDR3 DNA sequence: TGTGCCAGCAGCCCTTATCCTGGAAACACCATATATTTT.

The chain has TRBV7-9 and TRBJ2-5, with 8 bases fitting TRBD2. The V segment lost 0 bases and the J segment 2 bases; nucleotides outside the gene matches: 2. Per germline, CDR1 SEHNR and CDR2 FQNEAQ (reference sequence). The CDR3 spans 15 residues. Here the CDR3 reads CASSLASGTQETQYF. CDR3 in DNA: TGTGCCAGCAGCTTAGCTAGCGGGACACAAGAGACCCAGTACTTC. Based on the CDR3 plus reference TRBV7-9 and TRBJ2-5, the full variable domain is DTGVSQNPRHKITKRGQNVTFRCDPISEHNRLYWYRQTLGQGPEFLTYFQNEAQLEKSRLLSDRFSAERPKGSFSTLEIQRTEQGDSAMYLCASSLASGTQETQYFGPGTRLLVL.

This clonotype was picked up a small number of times. This chain links TRBV9 with TRBJ1-2; D call uncertain. The CDR3 runs 16 residues. Germline V gives CDR1 SGDLS, CDR2 YYNGEE. Trimming pared 0 bases from V and 0 bases from J, leaving 12 bases between. CDR3 bases: TGTGCCAGCAGCGTAGGGCAGACCTTAGCTAACTATGGCTACACCTTC. Translating gives CASSVGQTLANYGYTF.

This clonotype was seen only a few times. The rearrangement links TRBV5-5 to TRBJ2-5; perhaps TRBD2 as D (5 bases). The V gene lost 2 bases and the J gene lost 9 bases, with 11 bases spanning the gap. CDR1 SGHKS and CDR2 YYEKEE come from the germline V gene (reference sequence). The CDR3 extends over 12 amino acids. DNA for the CDR3: TGTGCCAGCAGCTTAGAGGGTATAGCCCAGTACTTC. This encodes CASSLEGIAQYF.

The chain links TRBV3-1 to TRBJ1-1, with 8 bases fitting TRBD1. V lost 3 bases, J lost 6 bases, and 3 bases stayed unmatched. The CDR3 spans 13 residues. In germline, CDR1 is LGHDT, CDR2 YNNKEL (reference sequence). CDR3 amino acids: CASSHPGGSEAFF. The CDR3 DNA reads as TGTGCCAGCAGCCACCCAGGGGGCTCTGAAGCTTTCTTT.

This rearrangement joins TRBV4-1 to TRBJ1-5; D is unresolved. Germline CDR1 and CDR2: MGHRA and YSYEKL. Trimming took 3 bases from V and 0 from J, leaving 9 bases between them. The CDR3 loop spans 15 amino acids. The CDR3 sequence: CASSHPRVSNQPQHF. The CDR3 DNA is TGCGCCAGCAGCCACCCGCGGGTTAGCAATCAGCCCCAGCATTTT.

This clonotype occurred a few times. CDR3 sequence reads: CASRQTGRESEQYF. DNA for the CDR3: TGTGCCAGCAGACAGACAGGCCGGGAATCCGAGCAGTACTTC. The chain is built from TRBV25-1 and TRBJ2-7; the D gene is possibly TRBD1 (6 bases). The V gene's germline CDR1 is MGHDK and CDR2 SYGVNS. The CDR3 sequence is 14 residues long. Trimming shortened V by 6 bases and J by 6 bases, and 18 bases separated the two germline ends.

V gene TRBV7-3 combines with J gene TRBJ2-1; 8 bases line up with TRBD2. V lost 1 base, J lost 4 bases, and 3 bases stayed unmatched. CDR1 and CDR2 (germline): SGHTA, FQGTGA. This CDR3 has 15 amino acids. The CDR3 sequence: CASSLSSSGYNEQFF. CDR3 DNA sequence: TGTGCCAGCAGCTTAAGCTCTAGCGGGTACAATGAGCAGTTCTTC. Full variable domain (outside the CDR3, taken from reference TRBV7-3 and TRBJ2-1): GAGVSQTPSNKVTEKGKYVELRCDPISGHTALYWYRQSLGQGPEFLIYFQGTGAADDSGLPNDRFFAVRPEGSVSTLKIQRTERGDSAVYLCASSLSSSGYNEQFFGPGTRLTVL.

The chain is built from TRBV6-4 and TRBJ2-2; a weak D match, TRBD2 (6 bases). Germline V gene lookup returns CDR1 MRHNA and CDR2 SNTAGT. V was trimmed by 8 bases and J by 5 bases, leaving 9 bases between them. The CDR3 runs 12 residues. Here the CDR3 DNA reads TGTGCCAGCGGCCGGGGGACCGGGGAGCTGTTTTTT. Translation: CASGRGTGELFF.